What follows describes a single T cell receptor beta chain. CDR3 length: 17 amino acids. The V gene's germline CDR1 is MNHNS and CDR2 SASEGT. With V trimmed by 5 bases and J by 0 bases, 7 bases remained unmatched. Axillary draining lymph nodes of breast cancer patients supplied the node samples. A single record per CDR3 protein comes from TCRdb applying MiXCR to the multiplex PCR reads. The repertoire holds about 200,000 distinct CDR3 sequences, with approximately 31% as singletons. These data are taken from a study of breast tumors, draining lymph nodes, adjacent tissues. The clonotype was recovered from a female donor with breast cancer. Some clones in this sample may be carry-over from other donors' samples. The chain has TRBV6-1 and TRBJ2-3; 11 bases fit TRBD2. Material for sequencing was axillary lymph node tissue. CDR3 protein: CASSSGTSGPSTDTQYF. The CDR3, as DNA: TGTGCCAGCAGTTCAGGGACTAGCGGCCCTAGCACAGATACGCAGTATTTT.